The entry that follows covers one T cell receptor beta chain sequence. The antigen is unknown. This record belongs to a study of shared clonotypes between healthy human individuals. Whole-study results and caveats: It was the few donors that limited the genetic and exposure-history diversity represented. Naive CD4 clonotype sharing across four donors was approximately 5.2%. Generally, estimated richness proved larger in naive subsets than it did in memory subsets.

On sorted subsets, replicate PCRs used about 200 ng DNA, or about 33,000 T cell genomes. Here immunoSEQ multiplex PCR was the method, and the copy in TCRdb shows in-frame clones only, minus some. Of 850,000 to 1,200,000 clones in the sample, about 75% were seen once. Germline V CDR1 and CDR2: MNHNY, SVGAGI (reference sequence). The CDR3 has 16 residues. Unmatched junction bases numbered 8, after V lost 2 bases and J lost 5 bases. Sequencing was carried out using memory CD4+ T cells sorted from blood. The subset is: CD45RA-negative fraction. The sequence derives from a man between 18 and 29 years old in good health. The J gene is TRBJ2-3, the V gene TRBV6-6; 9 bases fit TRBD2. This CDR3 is CASSYLAGGPGDTQYF. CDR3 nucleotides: TGTGCCAGCAGTTACCTCGCGGGGGGGCCTGGAGATACGCAGTATTTT.